This T cell receptor (beta chain) was found in a study of post-analysis software for immune sequencing data (dated by TCRdb to 2014 to 2015). Broadly, across the study: The recorded disease courses included relapsing-remitting, secondary progressive and progressive-relapsing multiple sclerosis, and some patients had no subtype annotation. The patient repertoires were compared against roughly 12 previously published healthy control repertoires obtained from donors aged roughly 6 to 28 years. A subset of samples was prepared in parallel using single-end sample barcoding, then pooled and co-amplified after Illumina adapter ligation. Findings and caveats that apply to the study as a whole: Strong co-clustering of samples prepared in the same batch was shown by direct clustering with F measure, prompting a batch-effect correction. Multiple sclerosis patients had significantly lower normalized Chao1 diversity than controls, a result that suggests substantial peripheral T-cell clonal expansion. Significantly higher frequencies in patients than in controls were found for roughly 5 TRBV segments, including TRBV5-6, TRBV5-1 and TRBV20-1. The control group was slightly older than the multiple sclerosis patient group.

TCR beta repertoires were profiled from peripheral blood of under 15 young patients with multiple sclerosis to demonstrate the VDJtools post-analysis software. The multiple sclerosis patients were children and adolescents ranging in age from about 6 to 17 years. Taken from cysteine to phenylalanine, the CDR3 has 13 residues. The kept DNA is CDR3 alone, 39 bases in frame from the first base. The germline V gene (reference sequence) sets CDR1 to DFQATT and CDR2 to SNEGSKA. At the junction V is shortened by 3 bases and J by 3 bases, with 9 bases in between. About this clonotype itself: The specificity of this receptor is unknown. No base quality information exists; no much larger clone differs at one position.

The method behind the library was PCR. The instrument was an Illumina HiSeq 2500. To reduce PCR and sequencing biases, unique molecular identifiers were incorporated into the TCR beta cDNA libraries. Some 500,000 cDNA molecules were obtained for every 1 to 10 million input T cells, so each molecule roughly corresponded to one T cell. The same protocol used for the earlier healthy control dataset was applied to prepare and sequence the patient libraries. Samples belonging to the same batch were prepared together, multiplexed and sequenced on a shared HiSeq lane. As for the authors' bioinformatics: MIGEC was used to process the raw barcoded reads, and molecular identifier groups with only a single read were discarded before consensus assembly and CDR3 extraction. Clonotype tables were post-analysed with VDJtools, normalizing diversity by down-sampling all datasets to the smallest sample size. To correct batch-related cross-sample contamination, repertoire overlap clustering matched CDR3 amino acid sequences but not nucleotide sequences. The public reads were reanalyzed by TCRdb: fastp trimming at Q25, MiXCR alignment, in-frame beta chains only. Under each unique CDR3 protein, matching rows form one entry showing the most common genes and DNA. The V and J calls shown here were made by TCRdb, not taken from the authors' results. This sample has about 460,000 distinct CDR3 sequences in its table, and 45% of those were observed once. Jointly, the top ten make up 9.5% to 13% of the sample.

This receptor was obtained from a girl aged 5-17 years with multiple sclerosis. Recombination connected TRBV20-1 to TRBJ1-5, with a tentative D gene TRBD1 over 5 matching bases. Specimen: blood. The CDR3 in this case is CSASSGINQPQHF. DNA sequence: TGCAGTGCTAGTTCAGGGATCAATCAGCCCCAGCATTTT.